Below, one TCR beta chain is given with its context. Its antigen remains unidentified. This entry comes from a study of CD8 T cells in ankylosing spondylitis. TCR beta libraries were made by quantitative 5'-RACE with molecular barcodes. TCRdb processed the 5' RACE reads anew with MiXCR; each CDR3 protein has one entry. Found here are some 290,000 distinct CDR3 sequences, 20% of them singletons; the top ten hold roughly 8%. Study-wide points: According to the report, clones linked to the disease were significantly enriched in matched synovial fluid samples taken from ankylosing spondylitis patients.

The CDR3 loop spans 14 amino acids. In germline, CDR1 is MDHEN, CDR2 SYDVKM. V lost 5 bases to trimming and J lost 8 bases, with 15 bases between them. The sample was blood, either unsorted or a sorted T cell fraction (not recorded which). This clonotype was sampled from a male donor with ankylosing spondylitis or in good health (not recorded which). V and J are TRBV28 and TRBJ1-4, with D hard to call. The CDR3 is CASSLTLSGEKLFF. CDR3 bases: TGTGCCAGCAGTCTTACCCTATCGGGGGAAAAACTGTTTTTT.